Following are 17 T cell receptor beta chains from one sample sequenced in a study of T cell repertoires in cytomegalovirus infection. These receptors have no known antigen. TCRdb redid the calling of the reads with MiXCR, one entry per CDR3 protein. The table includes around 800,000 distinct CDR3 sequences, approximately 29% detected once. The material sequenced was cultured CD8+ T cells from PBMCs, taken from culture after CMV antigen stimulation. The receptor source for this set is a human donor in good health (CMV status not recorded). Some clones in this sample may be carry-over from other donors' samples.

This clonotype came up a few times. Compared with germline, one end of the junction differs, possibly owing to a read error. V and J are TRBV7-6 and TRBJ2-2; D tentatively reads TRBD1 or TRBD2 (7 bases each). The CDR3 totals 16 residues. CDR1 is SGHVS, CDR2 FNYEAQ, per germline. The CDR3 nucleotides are TGTGCTAGCAGCGCCAAGACAGGGAGGGTCACCGGGGAGCTGTTTTTT. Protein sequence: CASSAKTGRVTGELFF.

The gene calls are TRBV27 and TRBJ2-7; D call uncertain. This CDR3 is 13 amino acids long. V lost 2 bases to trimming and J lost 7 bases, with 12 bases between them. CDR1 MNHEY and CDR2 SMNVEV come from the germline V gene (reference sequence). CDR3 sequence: CASSLLPGEEQYV. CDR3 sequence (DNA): TGTGCCAGCAGTTTACTCCCGGGCGAGGAGCAGTACGTC.

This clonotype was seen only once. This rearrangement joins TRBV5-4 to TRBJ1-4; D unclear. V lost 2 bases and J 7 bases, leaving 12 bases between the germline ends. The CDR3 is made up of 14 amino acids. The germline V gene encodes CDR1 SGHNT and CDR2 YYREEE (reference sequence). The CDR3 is CASSFEGSAEKLFF. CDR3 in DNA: TGTGCCAGCAGCTTCGAAGGGTCTGCTGAAAAACTGTTTTTT.

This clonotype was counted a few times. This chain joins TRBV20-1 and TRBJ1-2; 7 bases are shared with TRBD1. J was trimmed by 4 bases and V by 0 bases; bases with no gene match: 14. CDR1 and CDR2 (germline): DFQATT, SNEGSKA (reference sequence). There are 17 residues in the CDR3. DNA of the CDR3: TGCAGTGCTAGAGATTGGGGCAGGGGGGCTCTTCCCTATGGCTACACCTTC. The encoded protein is CSARDWGRGALPYGYTF.

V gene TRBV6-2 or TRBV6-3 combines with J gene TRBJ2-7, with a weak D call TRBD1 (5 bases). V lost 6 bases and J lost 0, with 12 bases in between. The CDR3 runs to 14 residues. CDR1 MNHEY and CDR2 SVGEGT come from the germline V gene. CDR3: CASRTTVPSYEQYF. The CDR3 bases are TGTGCCAGCAGGACGACAGTTCCCTCCTACGAGCAGTACTTC.

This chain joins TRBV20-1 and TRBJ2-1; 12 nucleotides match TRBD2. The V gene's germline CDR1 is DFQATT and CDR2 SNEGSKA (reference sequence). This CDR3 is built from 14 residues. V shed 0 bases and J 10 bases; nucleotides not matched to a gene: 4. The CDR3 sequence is CSARDFGTSGEQFF. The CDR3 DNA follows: TGCAGTGCTAGAGATTTCGGGACTAGCGGGGAGCAGTTCTTC.

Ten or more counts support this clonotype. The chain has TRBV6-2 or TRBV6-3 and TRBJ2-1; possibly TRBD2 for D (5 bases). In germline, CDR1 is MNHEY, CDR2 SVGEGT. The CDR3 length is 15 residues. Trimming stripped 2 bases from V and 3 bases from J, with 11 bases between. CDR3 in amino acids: CASSYGLPDYNEQFF. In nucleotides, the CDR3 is TGTGCCAGCAGTTACGGACTGCCAGACTACAATGAGCAGTTCTTC.

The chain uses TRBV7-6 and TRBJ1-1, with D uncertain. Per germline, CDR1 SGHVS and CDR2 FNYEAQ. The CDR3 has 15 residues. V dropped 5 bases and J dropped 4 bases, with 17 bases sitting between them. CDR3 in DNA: TGTGCCAGCAGCACAGAGGAACTCTATCCCACTGAAGCTTTCTTT. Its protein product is CASSTEELYPTEAFF.

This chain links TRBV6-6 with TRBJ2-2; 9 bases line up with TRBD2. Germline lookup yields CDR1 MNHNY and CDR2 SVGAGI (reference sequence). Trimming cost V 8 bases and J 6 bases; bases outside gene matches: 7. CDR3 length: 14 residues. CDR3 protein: CASGRGGLPGELFF. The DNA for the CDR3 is TGTGCCAGCGGGCGGGGGGGTCTCCCCGGGGAGCTGTTTTTT.

DNA for the CDR3: TGTGCCAGCAGCGAAACAGGGAGAATCTACAATGAGCAGTTCTTC. It encodes CASSETGRIYNEQFF. The J gene is TRBJ2-1, the V gene TRBV9; possibly TRBD1 for D (6 bases). Germline CDR1 and CDR2: SGDLS and YYNGEE. The CDR3 spans 15 residues. V dropped 3 bases and J dropped 3 bases, with 13 bases sitting between them.

CDR3 coding DNA: TGTGCCAGCCTCCCTGGGAGGGGTGGCTATGGCTACACCTTC. Translated, it gives CASLPGRGGYGYTF. The chain links TRBV2 to TRBJ1-2; tentatively, D is TRBD1 (5 bases). Trimming shortened V by 8 bases and J by 4 bases, and 17 bases separated the two germline ends. The germline CDR1 and CDR2 sequences are SNHLY and FYNNEI. CDR3 length: 14 residues. Looking up the rest from reference TRBV2 and TRBJ1-2 gives the full variable domain: EPEVTQTPSHQVTQMGQEVILRCVPISNHLYFYWYRQILGQKVEFLVSFYNNEISEKSEIFDDQFSVERPDGSNFTLKIRSTKLEDSAMYFCASLPGRGGYGYTFGSGTRLTVV.

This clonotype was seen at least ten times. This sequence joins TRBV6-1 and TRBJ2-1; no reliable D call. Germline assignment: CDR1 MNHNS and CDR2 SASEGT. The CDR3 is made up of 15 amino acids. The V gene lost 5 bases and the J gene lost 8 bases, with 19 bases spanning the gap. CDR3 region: CASSYYGLSLDEQFF. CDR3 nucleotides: TGTGCCAGCAGTTATTACGGGCTAAGCCTGGATGAGCAGTTCTTC.

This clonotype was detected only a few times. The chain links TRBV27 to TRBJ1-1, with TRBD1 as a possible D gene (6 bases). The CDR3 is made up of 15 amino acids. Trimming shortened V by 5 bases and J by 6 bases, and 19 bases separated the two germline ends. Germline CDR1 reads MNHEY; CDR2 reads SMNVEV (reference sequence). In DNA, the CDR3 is TGTGCCAGCAGTCACTTGCGGGACACCCTTGCTGAAGCTTTCTTT. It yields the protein CASSHLRDTLAEAFF.

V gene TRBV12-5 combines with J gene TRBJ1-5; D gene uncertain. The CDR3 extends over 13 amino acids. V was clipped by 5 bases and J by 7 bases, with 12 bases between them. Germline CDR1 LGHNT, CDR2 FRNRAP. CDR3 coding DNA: TGTGCTAGTGGTCGACGGGAGGGCCAGCCCCAGCATTTT. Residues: CASGRREGQPQHF.

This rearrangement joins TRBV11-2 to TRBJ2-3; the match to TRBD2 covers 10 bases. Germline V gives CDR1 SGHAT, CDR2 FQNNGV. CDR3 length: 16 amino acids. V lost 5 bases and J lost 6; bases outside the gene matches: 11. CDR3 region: CASSPQRVAGGDTQYF. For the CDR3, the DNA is TGTGCCAGCAGCCCCCAAAGGGTAGCGGGGGGTGATACGCAGTATTTT.

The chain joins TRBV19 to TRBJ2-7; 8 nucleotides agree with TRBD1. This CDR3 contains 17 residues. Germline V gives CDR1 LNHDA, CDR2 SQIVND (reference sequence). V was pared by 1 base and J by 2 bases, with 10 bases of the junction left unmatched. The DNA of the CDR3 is TGTGCCAGTAGTATAGGGCCTGGACAGGGAATCCCCTACGAGCAGTACTTC. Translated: CASSIGPGQGIPYEQYF.

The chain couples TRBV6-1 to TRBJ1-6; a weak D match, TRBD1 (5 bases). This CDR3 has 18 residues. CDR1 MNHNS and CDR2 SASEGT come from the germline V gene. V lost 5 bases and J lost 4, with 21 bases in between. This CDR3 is CASSQLLGPTHYNSPLHF. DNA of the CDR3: TGTGCCAGCAGTCAGCTTTTGGGGCCAACTCATTATAATTCACCCCTCCACTTT.